This T cell receptor beta chain emerged from a study of blood T cells in healthy people across ages. The CDR3 sequence is 16 residues long. CDR1 is SGHTA and CDR2 is FQGNSA in the germline V gene. After removal of 6 bases from V and 1 base from J, the junction contained 12 bases not matched to a gene. Combining a sample-barcoded 5' primer with a J-beta primer mix, a second PCR ran for roughly 7 to 11 cycles. Each cDNA was tagged by a template-switch adaptor containing 12 random nucleotides. TCRdb reprocessed the 5' RACE reads via MiXCR and lists one record per CDR3 protein. The table has about 780,000 distinct CDR3 sequences, roughly 46% seen once; the top ten hold around 18%. This clonotype appeared a few times. Its antigen is currently unknown. Study-wide findings and caveats: Diversity figures based on one million T cells were deemed too low.

This clonotype originated in a man older than 75 in good health. Sequenced: blood. The chain carries TRBV7-2 and TRBJ2-7; 7 nucleotides agree with TRBD2. Here the CDR3 DNA reads TGTGCCAGCAGTCCAGACCGGGACTACTGGTCCTACGAGCAGTACTTC. It specifies CASSPDRDYWSYEQYF.